This section outlines one TCR beta chain sequence together with its context. How the authors handled the data: For nucleated cells, counts were estimated from reference gene primer amplification. Data came from immunoSEQ multiplex PCR; TCRdb stores just in-frame clones and leaves some out. The V and J calls and clone size come from that table; D and trimming were worked out from the DNA. This table has under 150,000 clones, about 70% appearing once. The data derive from a study of blood T cell repertoires in COVID-19. About the study: Some COVID-19 samples were acute and others convalescent; all came from the United States, Italy and Spain. The analysed material was cDNA or gDNA that came from T cells, B-cell-depleted T cells, or PBMCs.

V dropped 2 bases and J dropped 8 bases, with 6 bases sitting between them. CDR3 length: 11 amino acids. CDR1 and CDR2 from the germline V gene are SEHNR and FQNEAQ (reference sequence). Sequencing was done on a sample of peripheral blood. The chain joins TRBV7-9 to TRBJ1-1; no firm D call. This clonotype was sampled from a woman aged 70-85 years with acute or convalescent COVID-19. In DNA, the CDR3 is TGTGCCAGCAGCTTACTCAGAGAAGCTTTCTTT. Protein: CASSLLREAFF.